One TCR beta chain is described in this entry. These data originate in a study of blood T cell repertoires in COVID-19. As for the study in general: Samples representing acute and convalescent COVID-19 were sourced from the United States, Italy and Spain. Sample material is recorded as cDNA or gDNA derived from T cells, B-cell-depleted T cells, or PBMCs.

Original handling: The authors estimated nucleated cell counts from reference gene primer amplification. Sequencing was performed with immunoSEQ multiplex PCR; in TCRdb, only in-frame clones are kept and a portion is missing. The V and J calls and the clone size are those of that table, but D and trimming were determined from the DNA. This table has 250,000 to 350,000 clones, about 89% appearing once. Sequencing was done on a sample of peripheral blood. The TCR sequence derives from a woman aged 45-65 years who had recovered from COVID-19.

The DNA for the CDR3 is TGCAGCGTTGAAGGAACGCGGGACAGATCTTACGAGCAGTACTTC. This sequence encodes CSVEGTRDRSYEQYF. The V gene is TRBV29-1, the J gene TRBJ2-7; D might be TRBD1 (7 bases). The germline V gene has CDR1 SQVTM and CDR2 ANQGSEA. The CDR3 extends over 15 amino acids. V shed 1 base and J shed 4 bases, with 17 bases lying between them.